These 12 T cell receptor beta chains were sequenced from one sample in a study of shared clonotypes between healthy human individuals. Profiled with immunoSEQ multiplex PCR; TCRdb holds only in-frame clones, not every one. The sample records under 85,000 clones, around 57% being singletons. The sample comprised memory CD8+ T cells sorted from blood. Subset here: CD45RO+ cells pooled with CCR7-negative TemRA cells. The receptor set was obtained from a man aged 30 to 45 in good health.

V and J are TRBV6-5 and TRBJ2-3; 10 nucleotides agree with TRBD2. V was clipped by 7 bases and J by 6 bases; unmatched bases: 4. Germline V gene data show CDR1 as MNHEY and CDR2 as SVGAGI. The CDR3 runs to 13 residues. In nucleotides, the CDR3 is TGTGCCAGCAAGCGGGAGGGCCACGATACGCAGTATTTT. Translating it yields CASKREGHDTQYF.

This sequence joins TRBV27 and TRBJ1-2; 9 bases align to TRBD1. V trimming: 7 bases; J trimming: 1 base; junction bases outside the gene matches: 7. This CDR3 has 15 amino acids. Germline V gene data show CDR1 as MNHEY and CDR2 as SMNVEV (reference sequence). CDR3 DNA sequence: TGTGCCAGCACCCCAGGGACAGGGCTTAACTATGGCTACACCTTC. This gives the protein CASTPGTGLNYGYTF.

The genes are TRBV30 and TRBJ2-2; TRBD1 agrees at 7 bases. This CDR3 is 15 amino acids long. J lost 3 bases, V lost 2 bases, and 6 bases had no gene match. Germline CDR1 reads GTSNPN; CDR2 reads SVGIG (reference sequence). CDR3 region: CAWSRQGVDTGELFF. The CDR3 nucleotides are TGTGCCTGGAGTAGGCAGGGGGTTGACACCGGGGAGCTGTTTTTT. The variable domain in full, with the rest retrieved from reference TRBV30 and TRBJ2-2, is SQTIHQWPATLVQPVGSPLSLECTVEGTSNPNLYWYRQAAGRGLQLLFYSVGIGQISSEVPQNLSASRPQDRQFILSSKKLLLSDSGFYLCAWSRQGVDTGELFFGEGSRLTVL.

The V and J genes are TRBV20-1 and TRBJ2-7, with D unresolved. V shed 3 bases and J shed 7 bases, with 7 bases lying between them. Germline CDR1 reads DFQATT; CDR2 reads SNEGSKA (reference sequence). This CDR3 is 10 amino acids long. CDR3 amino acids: CSASVGEQYF. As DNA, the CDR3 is TGCAGTGCTAGCGTGGGTGAGCAGTACTTC.

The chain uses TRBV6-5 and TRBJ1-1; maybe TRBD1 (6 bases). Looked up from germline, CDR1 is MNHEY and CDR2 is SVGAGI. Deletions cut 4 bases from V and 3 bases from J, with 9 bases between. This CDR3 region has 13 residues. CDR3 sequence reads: CASSWRGDTEAFF. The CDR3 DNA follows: TGTGCCAGCAGTTGGAGGGGGGACACTGAAGCTTTCTTT.

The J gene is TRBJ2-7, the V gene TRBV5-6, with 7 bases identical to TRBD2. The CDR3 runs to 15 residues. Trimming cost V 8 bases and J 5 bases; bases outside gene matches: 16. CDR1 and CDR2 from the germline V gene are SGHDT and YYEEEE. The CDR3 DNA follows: TGTGCCAGTCTCCGGGGCGCGGGGGTCCGGGACGAGCAGTACTTC. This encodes CASLRGAGVRDEQYF.

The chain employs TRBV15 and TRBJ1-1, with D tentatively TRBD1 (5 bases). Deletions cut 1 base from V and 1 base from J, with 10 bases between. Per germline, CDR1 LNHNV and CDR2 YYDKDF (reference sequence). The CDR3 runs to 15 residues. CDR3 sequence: CATSRGGQGNTEAFF. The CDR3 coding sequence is TGTGCCACCAGCAGAGGTGGGCAGGGGAACACTGAAGCTTTCTTT.

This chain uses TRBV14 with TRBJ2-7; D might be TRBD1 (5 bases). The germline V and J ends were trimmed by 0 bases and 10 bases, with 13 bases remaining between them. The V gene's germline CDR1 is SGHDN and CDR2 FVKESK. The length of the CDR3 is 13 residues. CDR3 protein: CASSQDWQGRQYF. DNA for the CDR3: TGTGCCAGCAGCCAAGATTGGCAGGGCCGTCAGTACTTC.

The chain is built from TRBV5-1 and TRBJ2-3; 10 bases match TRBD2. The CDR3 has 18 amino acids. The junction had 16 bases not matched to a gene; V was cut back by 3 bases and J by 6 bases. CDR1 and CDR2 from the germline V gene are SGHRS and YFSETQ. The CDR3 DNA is TGCGCCAGCAGCTCCGAACTAGCGGGAATCCTGATAGGGGATACGCAGTATTTT. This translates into CASSSELAGILIGDTQYF.

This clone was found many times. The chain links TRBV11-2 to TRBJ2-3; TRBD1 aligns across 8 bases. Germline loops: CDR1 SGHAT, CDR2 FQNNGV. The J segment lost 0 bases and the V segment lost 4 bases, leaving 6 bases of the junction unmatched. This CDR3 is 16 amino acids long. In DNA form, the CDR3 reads TGTGCCAGCAGCTCCGGGACAGGAACGAGCACAGATACGCAGTATTTT. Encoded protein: CASSSGTGTSTDTQYF.

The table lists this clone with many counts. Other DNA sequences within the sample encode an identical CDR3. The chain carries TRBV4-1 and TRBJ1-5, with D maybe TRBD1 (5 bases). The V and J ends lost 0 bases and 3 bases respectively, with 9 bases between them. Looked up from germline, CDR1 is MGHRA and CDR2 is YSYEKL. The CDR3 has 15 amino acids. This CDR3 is CASSQDQGSNQPQHF. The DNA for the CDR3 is TGCGCCAGCAGCCAAGACCAGGGCTCCAATCAGCCCCAGCATTTT.

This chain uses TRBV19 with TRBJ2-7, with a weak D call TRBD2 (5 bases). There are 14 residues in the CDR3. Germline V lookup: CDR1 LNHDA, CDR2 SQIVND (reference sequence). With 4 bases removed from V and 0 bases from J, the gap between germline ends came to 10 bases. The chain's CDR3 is CASSRRDTSYEQYF. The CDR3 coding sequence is TGTGCCAGTAGTAGACGGGATACCTCCTACGAGCAGTACTTC.